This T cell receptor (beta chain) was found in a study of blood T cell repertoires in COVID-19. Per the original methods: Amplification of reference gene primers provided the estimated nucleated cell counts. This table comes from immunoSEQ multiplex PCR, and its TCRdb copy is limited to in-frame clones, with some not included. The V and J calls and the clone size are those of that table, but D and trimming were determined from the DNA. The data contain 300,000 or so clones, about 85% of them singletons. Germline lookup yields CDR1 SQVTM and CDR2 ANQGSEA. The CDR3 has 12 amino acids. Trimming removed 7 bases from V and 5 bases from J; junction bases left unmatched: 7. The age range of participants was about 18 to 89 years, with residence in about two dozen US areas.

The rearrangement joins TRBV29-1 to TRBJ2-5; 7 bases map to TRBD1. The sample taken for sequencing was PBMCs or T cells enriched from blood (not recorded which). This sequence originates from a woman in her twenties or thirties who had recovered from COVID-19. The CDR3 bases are TGCAGCGCCGAAAGGGGGCTGGAGACCCAGTACTTC. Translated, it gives CSAERGLETQYF.